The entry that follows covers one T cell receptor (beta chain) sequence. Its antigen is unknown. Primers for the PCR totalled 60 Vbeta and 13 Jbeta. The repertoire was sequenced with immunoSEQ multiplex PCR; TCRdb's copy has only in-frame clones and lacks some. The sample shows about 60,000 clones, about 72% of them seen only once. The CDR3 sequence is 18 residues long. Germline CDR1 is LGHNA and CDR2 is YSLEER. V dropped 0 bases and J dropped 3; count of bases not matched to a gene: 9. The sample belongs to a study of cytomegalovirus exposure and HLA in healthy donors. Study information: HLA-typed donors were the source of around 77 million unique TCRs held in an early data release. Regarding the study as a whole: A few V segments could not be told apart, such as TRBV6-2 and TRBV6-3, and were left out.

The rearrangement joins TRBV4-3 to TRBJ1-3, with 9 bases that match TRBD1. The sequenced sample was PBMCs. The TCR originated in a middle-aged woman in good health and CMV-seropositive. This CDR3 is CASSQEPPGTGFGNTIYF. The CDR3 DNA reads TGCGCCAGCAGCCAAGAGCCGCCCGGGACAGGGTTTGGAAACACCATATATTTT.